This T cell receptor beta chain was obtained from a study of T-cell reconstitution after alpha-beta-depleted transplantation in children. Study results and limitations: It was reported that alpha-beta T cells came from several hundred expanded graft clones (about two months after transplant). Diversity of TCRbeta at day 60 was high in some patients, arising from surviving recipient T cells and thymic progenitors.

V lost 1 base and J lost 4; bases outside the gene matches: 10. Per germline, CDR1 LNHNV and CDR2 YYDKDF (reference sequence). This CDR3 region has 17 residues. This clonotype was detected many times. Antigen unknown. The authors prepared the TCRbeta library with unique molecular identifiers. TCRdb used MiXCR to reprocess the PCR reads, holding one entry per CDR3 protein. The data show 95,000 to 150,000 distinct CDR3 sequences, more than 20% seen once. The sequence was collected from a male patient between 2 and 10 years old who had a stem cell transplant for chronic granulomatous disease, so the T cells may come from the graft donor. This chain uses TRBV15 with TRBJ2-3; 8 nucleotides align to TRBD2. The specimen comprised PBMCs, mostly from graft donor cells, sampled 180 days after TCRalphabeta/CD19-depleted stem cell transplant. CDR3 region: CATSRVPGGRFPDTQYF. DNA of the CDR3: TGTGCCACCAGCAGAGTCCCGGGCGGGAGGTTTCCAGATACGCAGTATTTT.